The rows below give T cell receptor beta chains drawn from one sample of a study of T cell changes during pregnancy in multiple sclerosis. Profiling relied on immunoSEQ multiplex PCR, and the TCRdb table lists in-frame clones only, not all of them. Of roughly 38,000 clones detected, approximately 90% appear once; the ten largest clones hold around 0.69%. The starting material was CD4+ T cells from peripheral blood mononuclear cells, obtained in the second trimester of pregnancy. These receptors were taken from a female donor in good health, enrolled as a control in a pregnancy study. Both conserved end residues are trimmed from each CDR3. The order of the fields is CDR3 protein, J gene, clone size, V gene. Clone size is stated in some rows and not others, as once, few, many or a class when expanded.

ASSHVTSGGPSSYNEQF	TRBJ2-1	.	TRBV4-3
ASSQDLAQPNQPQH	TRBJ1-5	.	TRBV4-2
ASSWWGRGVQETQY	TRBJ2-5	once	TRBV7-2
ASSLGSGPISGNTIY	TRBJ1-3	.	TRBV7-8
ASSPGDSGANVLT	TRBJ2-6	.	TRBV19
ASSLGLAGTDTQY	TRBJ2-3	.	TRBV28
ASTPGTGTLNYGYT	TRBJ1-2	.	TRBV5-1
ASRDRGSALDRYT	TRBJ1-2	.	TRBV28
AWSVNAGGPYTGELF	TRBJ2-2	.	TRBV30
ASSPQGGGAEAF	TRBJ1-1	.	TRBV5-1
ASSHSTGRNEQF	TRBJ2-1	.	TRBV4-3
ASSLIPEETQY	TRBJ2-5	.	TRBV7-2
ASRLQGLSTDTQY	TRBJ2-3	.	TRBV2
ASSLARGYEQY	TRBJ2-7	.	TRBV14
ASSQNRDHFHQPQH	TRBJ1-5	.	TRBV19
ATSRGGPNYGYT	TRBJ1-2	.	TRBV15
ASSLAIPLAGRETQY	TRBJ2-5	.	TRBV7-8
ASSDFYNEQF	TRBJ2-1	.	TRBV7-2
ASSFLPGPYNEQF	TRBJ2-1	once	TRBV11-3
ASGPLKTGRTEAF	TRBJ1-1	.	TRBV12-5
ASSMERPRTDTQY	TRBJ2-3	.	TRBV19
ASSEGWGEYPFPYEQY	TRBJ2-7	.	TRBV10-1
ASSPGQGYGYT	TRBJ1-2	.	TRBV5-6
ASSVKHLSYGYT	TRBJ1-2	.	TRBV2
ASSLTGGDEQY	TRBJ2-7	once	TRBV5-4
ASSFDSGELF	TRBJ2-2	.	TRBV11-3
ASTPNSYEQY	TRBJ2-7	.	TRBV7-2
AWSPGTSGNEQF	TRBJ2-1	once	TRBV30
ASSRGAKNIQY	TRBJ2-4	.	TRBV19